This T cell receptor beta chain was found in a study of T cell repertoires in cytomegalovirus infection. General study findings and limits: Dominant in the ex vivo response were TCR beta clonotypes restricted by HLA-C and specific for CMV. CMV carriers having the relevant HLA were flagged by cumulative public TCR beta family frequency.

TCRdb recomputed calls from the reads with MiXCR, one row per CDR3 protein. In the table there are approximately 500,000 distinct CDR3 sequences, approximately 15% of which are singletons. This clonotype was seen a handful of times. The antigen remains undetermined. In germline, CDR1 is GTSNPN, CDR2 SVGIG (reference sequence). V was clipped by 0 bases and J by 7 bases; unmatched bases: 4. The CDR3 is made up of 14 amino acids. The sequenced sample was CD8+ T cells from PBMCs. This clonotype originated in a human donor in good health (CMV status not recorded). Some clones in this sample may be carry-over from other donors' samples. The genes are TRBV30 and TRBJ2-1; 9 nucleotides match TRBD1. Here the CDR3 DNA reads TGTGCCTGGAGTGTGGGACAGGGTAGGAATGAGCAGTTCTTC. Translated: CAWSVGQGRNEQFF.